A single sample gave rise to the 3 T cell receptor beta chains below, sequenced in a study of CD8 T cells in Susac syndrome. It was with random hexamers that roughly 0.45 to 1 ug RNA was reverse transcribed. TCRdb redid the calling of the immunoSEQ multiplex PCR reads with MiXCR, one entry per CDR3 protein. The sample records 100,000 to 150,000 distinct CDR3 sequences, roughly 96% being singletons. The specimen sequenced was CD4+ T cells from PBMCs. These receptors all stem from a human donor in good health.

The CDR3 is CASSLGNTGELFF. DNA of the CDR3: TGTGCCAGCAGTCTCGGGAACACCGGGGAGCTGTTTTTT. This chain connects TRBV28 to TRBJ2-2; D gene uncertain. Trimming took off 5 bases at V and 1 base at J, with 5 bases between the two ends. The CDR3 sequence is 13 residues long. Germline loops: CDR1 MDHEN, CDR2 SYDVKM. The full variable domain, its missing parts supplied by reference TRBV28 and TRBJ2-2, is DVKVTQSSRYLVKRTGEKVFLECVQDMDHENMFWYRQDPGLGLRLIYFSYDVKMKEKGDIPEGYSVSREKKERFSLILESASTNQTSMYLCASSLGNTGELFFGEGSRLTVL.

This chain links TRBV27 with TRBJ1-5; TRBD1 matches at 10 bases. This CDR3 comprises 17 residues. V lost 5 bases and J lost 1; bases outside the gene matches: 8. The germline V gene has CDR1 MNHEY and CDR2 SMNVEV (reference sequence). DNA for the CDR3: TGTGCCAGCAGTCAGACAGGGGGCGCCGGGAGCAATCAGCCCCAGCATTTT. Protein product: CASSQTGGAGSNQPQHF.

The chain has TRBV29-1 and TRBJ2-3; D not resolved. This CDR3 has 12 residues. Germline CDR1 SQVTM, CDR2 ANQGSEA. With 6 bases removed from V and 0 bases from J, the gap between germline ends came to 7 bases. In nucleotides, the CDR3 is TGCAGCGTCAGAGCTAGCACAGATACGCAGTATTTT. Its protein product is CSVRASTDTQYF.